This TCR beta chain emerged from a study of cytomegalovirus exposure and HLA in healthy donors (dated by TCRdb to 2016 to 2017). For the study in its entirety: According to an earlier analysis of 587 of the donors, about 190 million T cells yielded roughly 100 million unique TCR beta sequences and less than 300 Gb of sequence data. Roughly 300 gigabases of sequencing data and around 87 million unique TCR sequences were included in an early release covering 550 to 650 HLA-typed donors. Of the roughly 400 genotyped donors, roughly 80% fell in the genetic ancestry cluster associated with self-reported Caucasian donors. The study aimed to test whether cataloging public T cell receptors could reveal signatures of past pathogen exposure. Using immunosequencing, the study profiled T cell repertoires from 500 to 800 subjects and related those repertoires to cytomegalovirus serostatus. Along with the approximately 670-subject first cohort, a separate validation cohort of around 120 different subjects was used. To predict cytomegalovirus infection status, the study combined high-throughput TCR immunosequencing, statistical association of individual TCRs with disease status, and machine learning. In a later analysis, previously published TCR beta repertoires from several hundred donors were re-analyzed and high-resolution HLA genotyping was added so that TCR occurrence patterns could be studied. Rather than drawing on any new phenotypic data, the later analysis identified candidate immune exposures from TCR beta sequences and the way those sequences occurred across donors. An earlier analysis of a few hundred of the donors applied high-throughput TCR beta sequencing to assess whether each TCR beta V gene segment acted as functional or pseudogenic. Donor age, sex, ethnicity and CMV serostatus were compiled alongside the repertoire data. Genome-wide SNP genotypes for about three fifths of the 666 donors were used in a later genetic analysis, which treated that subset as a discovery cohort. All discovery cohort repertoires had been generated on a single sequencing platform. Both class I and class II loci were covered by HLA typing, at four-digit resolution. The number of donors typed differed by locus, with about 629-630 for A, B, C, DRB1 and DQB1, around 500 for DQA1, about 610 for DPA1, and 400 to 490 for DPB1. Four or five DR-DQ haplotypes were handled as single units for association and clustering, since linkage in the cohort was strong. Among some 410 genotyped donors of the cohort, an average of around 250,000 unique TCR beta nucleotide sequences was sequenced per donor, of which about 20% were non-productive.

V ends up 4 bases short and J 1 base short, with an unmatched junction base count of 7. The CDR3 holds 17 amino acids from the cysteine to the phenylalanine. Only the CDR3 portion is preserved as DNA: 51 bases, with reading frame beginning at the first base. As encoded in the germline V gene, CDR1 is SNHLY while CDR2 is FYNNEI. Receptor amplification or capture employed the immunoSEQ multiplex PCR assay. For the multiplex PCR, a mixture combining 60 forward primers for TCR Vbeta segments and 13 reverse primers for TCR Jbeta segments was used. Amplification of the CDR3 region of rearranged TCR beta genes was performed with a multiplex PCR assay on genomic DNA. The amplified TCR beta libraries were sequenced on the Illumina HiSeq System as 87-base-pair reads. The published analysis was carried out like this. A later analysis counted about 76 million unique TCR beta chains across the 690 or so repertoires, and 9.5 million to 11 million of these chains were shared by at least two donors. Raw reads were error-corrected and collapsed into unique sequences with a nearest-neighbor algorithm that merged closely related sequences to remove PCR and sequencing errors. V, D and J gene segments were assigned by aligning CDR3 sequences to IMGT reference sequences. For a sequence to be retained, a match of at least six nucleotides to both a V gene segment and a J gene segment was required. A rearrangement counted as productive if the CDR3 had no stop codons and remained in frame with V and J, and every other rearrangement counted as non-productive. Following IMGT convention, CDR3 was defined as the stretch from the second conserved V-encoded cysteine up to the conserved J-encoded phenylalanine. In an earlier analysis of more than 550 of the donors, sequences lacking an unambiguous match to a single V gene segment were excluded. An earlier analysis of fewer than 750 of the donors called V segments functional above 56.7% productive rearrangements and segregating when the between-donor standard deviation exceeded 5%. To diagnose cytomegalovirus status from the catalog of TCR beta chain sequences, a statistical classification framework was built. A later analysis assigned V and J genes by comparing TCR nucleotide sequences with IMGT/GENE-DB human TR gene sequences. In a later analysis, CDR3 sequences and most-parsimonious VDJ recombination scenarios were assigned using the TCRdist pipeline. In a later analysis, every TCR beta chain was defined by the combination of its CDR3 amino acid sequence and its V-gene family, and reads without a unique V-gene family were dropped. As a way to deal with suspected cross-contamination and a sequencing artifact, a later analysis dropped 450 to 600 nucleotide sequences that were highly shared and had low generation probability. For each public chain, a later analysis derived a clonal expansion index from normalized ranks of inferred template counts within each repertoire. Generation probabilities in a later analysis came from a VDJ recombination model fitted to out-of-frame rearrangements, and those results were checked against IGoR. A later analysis scored TCR-TCR, TCR-HLA and TCR-CMV co-occurrence with hypergeometric tests, applying a repertoire-size bias correction to TCR pairs. False discovery rates were estimated in a later analysis by permuting HLA or CMV assignments 20 times. In a later analysis, co-occurring TCRs were grouped using DBSCAN, and TCRdist sequence similarity was added for clustering within HLA-allele-positive subsets. Repertoires with fewer than 30,000 or more than 120,000 public chains, plus five repertoires with anomalous nucleotide sharing, were excluded from co-occurrence clustering. Here the immuneACCESS table is served through TCRdb, limited to in-frame sequences with V and J called. Missing clones are a known gap in these copies; in checked studies unresolved V genes cover under half, and the rest lacks a known reason. That table gives V, J and clone size, and the DNA gave D and trimming. The sample yields under 85,000 clones; 60% to 85% were counted once. The ten largest clones take up roughly 3% of the sample.

Study-level results and caveats: At a false discovery rate of 0.05, a later analysis linked roughly 17,000 TCR beta sequences to specific HLA alleles. The only immune exposure information available for the cohort was CMV serostatus. Most TCR sequences were observed very rarely across donors, whereas some public TCRs were present in many individuals. Linkage disequilibrium might explain the correlated functional status among segregating V segments, but an unknown experimental factor could not be excluded. In a later analysis, HLA-associated TCR beta chains showed more clonal expansion and lower generation probabilities than non-associated chains that were equally common. In a later analysis, TCR association rates were found to vary across HLA loci, with the most associated TCRs seen for DRB1 alleles and the fewest for HLA-C alleles. Strong co-occurrence of HLA alleles, especially DR and DQ, made assigning TCR associations to individual alleles difficult. A further reported finding was that TCR beta sequences accurately predicted the HLA-A and HLA-B alleles for most subjects in the first cohort. Because some donors lacked HLA typing at each locus, the association tests relied only on the typed subset. The study listed 164 TCR beta chains as associated with cytomegalovirus. A later analysis found that most CMV-associated TCR beta chains appeared HLA-restricted, with HLA associations seemingly driven largely by CMV exposure. The sequencing pipeline was judged likely to have produced a cluster of highly shared sequence variants as a technical artifact. V-gene and J-gene trimming of TCR beta chains was associated with a missense DCLRE1C variant in a later genetic analysis, and the association was replicated in an independent cohort. Only TCR beta chains were sequenced in this cohort, and the absence of alpha or paired-chain data limited detectable features. Because counts were too low, some 17 rarely observed V segments, including chromosome 9 orphons, were excluded from the earlier analysis of some 590 of the donors. In a later genetic analysis, fewer N-insertions in productive TCRs were reported among donors in an Asian-associated ancestry cluster than the approximately 710-donor mean. Several of the top co-occurrence clusters appeared to be linked to parvovirus B19, influenza, CMV and Epstein-Barr virus, according to a later analysis. Three of the identified cytomegalovirus-associated TCR beta chains were confirmed in vitro to be specific for cytomegalovirus antigens. The authors suggested that the approach could potentially be extended to other disease states and immunological phenotypes. In an earlier analysis of some 550 of the donors, most TCR beta V segments were observed in productive rearrangements about 87% or about 30% of the time, broadly matching IMGT annotations. Because the 87-base-pair reads could not distinguish some IMGT-functional V segments, including TRBV6-2 and TRBV6-3, those segments were excluded. Roughly uniform sequencing depth across donors was assumed in presence/absence analyses, although this assumption may not hold. In both the original and validation cohorts, the classifier was reported to diagnose cytomegalovirus status with high specificity and sensitivity.

In total, 630 or so healthy bone marrow donors made up the cohort. At the time of sampling, every cohort member was nominally healthy, though immune exposures that went unrecorded were likely present. The donor tested CMV seronegative, placing the donor among the approximately 360 seronegative members of the cohort. Each donor provided a peripheral blood sample, and peripheral blood mononuclear cells were used for TCR beta sequencing. Genomic DNA extraction from the blood cell samples was performed with the Qiagen DNeasy Blood Extraction Kit. Remarks on this clone: The target of this receptor is not known. No base quality information exists; no much larger clone differs at one position.

This receptor was identified in a man aged 18-30 years in good health and CMV-seronegative. The chain couples TRBV2 to TRBJ2-1, with 10 central nucleotides matching TRBD1. The sequencing input was PBMCs. The CDR3 amino acid sequence is: CASSVYGTGVSYNEQFF. The bases are TGTGCCAGCAGTGTTTACGGGACAGGGGTTTCCTACAATGAGCAGTTCTTC.